These T cell receptor beta chains were read from a single sample in a study of blood T cell repertoires in COVID-19. Sequencing was performed with immunoSEQ multiplex PCR; in TCRdb, only in-frame clones are kept and a portion is missing. The data hold about 150,000 clones, with roughly 74% observed a single time. Sequencing was performed on peripheral blood. These receptors all come from a woman older than 75 with acute or convalescent COVID-19. Both conserved end residues are part of each CDR3. Fields, in order: CDR3 length, V gene, J gene, clone size, CDR3 protein. Not all rows give a size; the values are once, few, many and, for expanded clones, a class.

>13|TRBV11-1|TRBJ1-5|.
CASSLTGYQPQHF
>14|TRBV5-1|TRBJ2-3|.
CASSLQGETDTQYF
>15|TRBV6-1|TRBJ2-3|.
CASSEAMGLGTTQYF
>13|TRBV5-4|TRBJ2-5|once
CASSRGGEETQYF
>15|TRBV5-1|TRBJ1-2|.
CASSLEGGRATGYTF
>14|TRBV19|TRBJ2-4|once
CASSIDPRNNIQYF
>13|TRBV19|TRBJ1-1|.
CASSITPNTEAFF
>15|TRBV28|TRBJ2-7|.
CASSDLTGGDYEQYF
>17|TRBV5-6|TRBJ2-1|.
CASSLVGASGSGNEQFF
>17|TRBV18|TRBJ2-2|once
CASSPFVAGEDAGELFF
>15|TRBV11-2|TRBJ2-2|.
CASRQDRTNTGELFF
>15|TRBV9|TRBJ2-1|.
CASSVVPGGYNEQFF
>15|TRBV28|TRBJ2-1|.
CASFSAGASYNEQFF
>14|TRBV4-2|TRBJ1-1|once
CASSPPGGVLEAFF
>17|TRBV7-9|TRBJ2-1|once
CASSPRTGIRSYNEQFF
>13|TRBV11-2|TRBJ1-2|.
CASSPGTGYGYTF
>15|TRBV5-1|TRBJ1-4|few
CASSPGGSTNEKLFF
>16|TRBV7-2|TRBJ2-7|.
CASSPGGPVRSYEQYF
>16|TRBV5-8|TRBJ1-6|.
CASSLRGTGYNSPLHF
>17|TRBV7-9|TRBJ1-4|.
CASSLGPYRGENEKLFF
>16|TRBV7-6|TRBJ2-7|.
CASSIGLAGNSYEQYF
>13|TRBV5-5|TRBJ2-5|.
CASSFTGSETQYF
>13|TRBV5-4|TRBJ2-7|few
CASSTQGTYEQYF
>15|TRBV11-2|TRBJ2-1|.
CASRMGLAGGHEQFF
>14|TRBV10-1|TRBJ1-5|.
CASSESRTGSPQHF
>15|TRBV19|TRBJ2-7|.
CASSTMRAPSYEQYF
>14|TRBV5-1|TRBJ1-2|.
CATRANPTNYGYTF
>15|TRBV27|TRBJ2-3|.
CASSPRGGDTDTQYF
>18|TRBV5-8|TRBJ2-3|.
CASSLGATSGGATDTQYF
>14|TRBV7-9|TRBJ1-4|.
CASSSDRGAEKLFF
>13|TRBV19|TRBJ1-2|few
CASSIQNNYGYTF
>13|TRBV9|TRBJ1-2|.
CASSVAGNYGYTF
>15|TRBV7-2|TRBJ2-7|.
CASSQLAGGRGEQYF
>13|TRBV12-3/TRBV12-4|TRBJ1-6|few
CASSLVVDSPLHF
>14|TRBV6-2/TRBV6-3|TRBJ2-7|once
CASSDGTGAYEQYF
>15|TRBV4-1|TRBJ1-6|.
CASSRVWTGGSPLHF
>13|TRBV27|TRBJ1-1|few
CASSFDRDTEAFF
>12|TRBV20-1|TRBJ2-7|few
CSASENSYEQYF
>15|TRBV30|TRBJ2-2|.
CAWSGEQVYTGELFF
>16|TRBV3-1/TRBV3-2|TRBJ2-2|.
CASSQTSGGPPRELFF
>16|TRBV27|TRBJ1-5|.
CASSSPRQGSNQPQHF
>15|TRBV5-1|TRBJ2-3|.
CASSALAGASDTQYF
>15|TRBV3-1/TRBV3-2|TRBJ1-2|.
CASSQVHLPGYGYTF
>13|TRBV19|TRBJ2-3|.
CASSITGTDTQYF
>13|TRBV7-9|TRBJ1-5|.
CASSRDSFQPQHF
>14|TRBV30|TRBJ1-3|.
CAWGDRRSGNTIYF
>15|TRBV4-2|TRBJ1-2|.
CASSQGTGHRDGYTF
>15|TRBV30|TRBJ1-3|.
CAWSQDRDSGNTIYF
>14|TRBV7-9|TRBJ1-5|few
CASSSATDNQPQHF
>15|TRBV19|TRBJ2-1|.
CASSRLAGGDNEQFF
>14|TRBV7-8|TRBJ1-1|.
CASSPGQGNTEAFF
>14|TRBV29-1|TRBJ2-3|.
CSLTAPSGSDTQYF
>13|TRBV30|TRBJ1-5|.
CAWGTLGGQPQHF
>14|TRBV11-2|TRBJ1-3|.
CASSLGGRPNTIYF
>16|TRBV3-1/TRBV3-2|TRBJ2-5|.
CASTFTGTIPLETQYF
>14|TRBV28|TRBJ2-2|.
CASFGGLSTGELFF
>17|TRBV5-1|TRBJ2-5|.
CASSLGGGGRERETQYF
>15|TRBV6-5|TRBJ2-3|.
CASSSRTGSTDTQYF
>14|TRBV7-2|TRBJ2-7|.
CASSLRLAGDEQYF